The present entry profiles one T cell receptor beta chain with its context. Antigen: not known. The data derive from a study of cytomegalovirus exposure and HLA in healthy donors. Whole-study results and caveats: Earlier findings revealed that most TCR beta V segments proved productive either about 87% or about 30% of the time.

The length of the CDR3 is 16 residues. V lost 0 bases, J lost 6 bases, and 7 bases stayed unmatched. From germline, CDR1 is SGHAT and CDR2 FQNNGV. 60 Vbeta and 13 Jbeta primers were used in PCR. Profiling relied on immunoSEQ multiplex PCR, and the TCRdb table lists in-frame clones only, not all of them. Of 160,000 or so clones in the sample, 80% were seen once. The chain is built from TRBV11-2 and TRBJ2-3, with 9 bases matching TRBD2. The origin of this receptor is a woman aged 45-60 years in good health and CMV-seronegative. The sample consisted of PBMCs. The CDR3 spells CASSLDLAGGRDTQYF. The CDR3 DNA reads TGTGCCAGCAGCTTAGACTTGGCGGGGGGGCGGGATACGCAGTATTTT.